This T cell receptor (beta chain) came from a study of shared clonotypes between healthy human individuals. The repertoire was sequenced with immunoSEQ multiplex PCR; TCRdb's copy has only in-frame clones and lacks some. Of roughly 500,000 clones in the sample, 79% were seen once. CDR3 length: 15 amino acids. The germline V gene has CDR1 ENHRY and CDR2 SYGVKD. V lost 6 bases, J lost 2 bases, and 15 bases lay in between. The clonotype was recovered from a woman between 40 and 55 years old in good health. Some clones in this sample may be carry-over from other donors' samples. V and J are TRBV10-3 and TRBJ2-3, with D possibly TRBD1 on 6 matching bases. The sequenced sample was PBMCs. This chain's CDR3 is CAIRPNRDTTDTQYF. The CDR3 DNA is TGTGCCATCAGGCCCAATCGGGACACCACAGATACGCAGTATTTT.